This T cell receptor beta chain came from a study of blood T cell repertoires in COVID-19. Turning to the study itself: Material from acute and convalescent COVID-19 was sourced from the United States, Italy and Spain. The cDNA or gDNA used as material had been derived from T cells, B-cell-depleted T cells, or PBMCs.

This CDR3 is 17 amino acids long. V was pared by 10 bases and J by 0 bases, with 22 bases between. The V gene's germline CDR1 is MDHEN and CDR2 SYDVKM. Data came from immunoSEQ multiplex PCR; TCRdb stores just in-frame clones and leaves some out. The sample records a few hundred thousand clones, 90% being singletons. The source of this sequence is a woman aged 18-29 years with acute COVID-19. This chain joins TRBV28 and TRBJ1-3, with D uncertain. Sequencing used PBMCs or T cells enriched from blood (not recorded which). The CDR3: CATKSPGIYGSGNTIYF. CDR3 bases: TGTGCCACCAAGAGCCCGGGGATTTATGGCTCTGGAAACACCATATATTTT.